One sample yielded the 5 T cell receptor beta chains listed below, sequenced in a study of spatial heterogeneity in lung cancer. The time point: sample taken at primary tumor resection. The authors sequenced whole RNA from tumor, nontumor lung or frozen PBMC without sorting. MiXCR was run by TCRdb on the 5' RACE reads, yielding one entry per CDR3 protein. The sample lists some 29,000 distinct CDR3 sequences; roughly 8.4% were seen once. Specimen: PBMCs, collected at surgery. The origin of the receptors is a female donor with early-stage non-small cell lung cancer.

This clonotype was observed many times. The rearrangement joins TRBV9 to TRBJ2-7; TRBD1 matches at 10 bases. The CDR3 is 14 amino acids. J gave up 5 bases and V 4 bases, and 6 bases lay outside the gene matches. Per germline, CDR1 SGDLS and CDR2 YYNGEE. The DNA of the CDR3 is TGTGCCAGCAGCCCAGGGACAGGGGTACACGAGCAGTACTTC. Protein product: CASSPGTGVHEQYF.

This sequence joins TRBV4-3 and TRBJ1-3; D possibly corresponds to TRBD1 (5 bases). This CDR3 comprises 16 residues. Trimming shortened V by 0 bases and J by 3 bases, and 12 bases separated the two germline ends. Germline CDR1 and CDR2: LGHNA and YSLEER. The CDR3 spells CASSQDAGNLGNTIYF. CDR3 in DNA: TGCGCCAGCAGCCAAGATGCAGGGAATCTTGGAAACACCATATATTTT.

Ten or more counts support this clonotype. The V call is TRBV6-5, the J call TRBJ2-1; D uncertain. The CDR3 covers 14 residues. Between the trimmed V and J ends, which lost 2 bases and 4 bases, there was a span of 9 bases. Germline assignment: CDR1 MNHEY and CDR2 SVGAGI. The chain's CDR3 is CASSYGSGYNEQFF. The CDR3 DNA reads TGTGCCAGCAGTTACGGCAGTGGGTACAATGAGCAGTTCTTC.

The chain combines TRBV12-3 or TRBV12-4 with TRBJ2-2; 7 bases fit TRBD1. CDR3 length: 15 amino acids. J lost 5 bases, V lost 6 bases, and 9 bases had no gene match. The CDR3 bases are TGTGCCAGCAGACATTCGACAGGGAAGACCGGGGAGCTGTTTTTT. This translates into CASRHSTGKTGELFF.

In its sample, this clonotype was seen many times. The chain uses TRBV6-2 or TRBV6-3 and TRBJ2-2, with 9 bases matching TRBD2. Trimming took 0 bases from V and 4 from J; bases not matched to a gene: 3. In germline, CDR1 is MNHEY, CDR2 SVGEGT. The CDR3 runs to 16 residues. DNA of the CDR3: TGTGCCAGCAGTTACTCTAGCGGGAGCGTCACCGGGGAGCTGTTTTTT. This codes for CASSYSSGSVTGELFF.